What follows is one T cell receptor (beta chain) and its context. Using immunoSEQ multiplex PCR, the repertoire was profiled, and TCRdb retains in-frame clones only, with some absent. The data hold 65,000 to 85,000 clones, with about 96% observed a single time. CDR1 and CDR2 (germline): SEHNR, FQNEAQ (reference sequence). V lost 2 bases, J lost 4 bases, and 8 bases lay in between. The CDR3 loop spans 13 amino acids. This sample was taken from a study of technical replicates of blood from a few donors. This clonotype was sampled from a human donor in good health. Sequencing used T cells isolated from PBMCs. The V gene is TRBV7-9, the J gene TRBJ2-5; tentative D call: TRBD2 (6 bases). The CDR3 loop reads CASSLTGVETQYF. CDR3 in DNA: TGTGCCAGCAGCTTAACGGGAGTAGAGACCCAGTACTTC.